The present TCR beta chain was sequenced within a study of blood T cells in healthy people across ages. General study results and limits: The study could not conclusively compare naive and antigen-experienced cells, given its unsorted PBMCs. It was held that diversity estimates obtained from one million T cells represented underestimates.

V was shortened by 5 bases and J by 10 bases, with 15 bases between the two germline ends. Germline V CDR1 and CDR2: SEHNR, FQNEAQ (reference sequence). The CDR3 totals 14 residues. A J-beta primer mix and a sample-barcoded 5' primer were used in a second PCR of about 7 to 11 cycles. TCRdb independently ran MiXCR on the 5' RACE reads; one entry per CDR3 protein. Of about 600,000 distinct CDR3 sequences detected, around half appear once; the ten largest clones hold around 25%. A remark on this clonotype: Its antigen is not identified.

Roughly 10 milliliters was the volume of peripheral blood drawn from each donor. Total RNA amounts of at least 6 micrograms were extracted per sample. The chain links TRBV7-9 to TRBJ1-6; possibly TRBD1 for D (5 bases). Material: blood. This receptor was obtained from a man older than 75 in good health. The CDR3 protein is CASSVQGLQSPLHF. The CDR3 DNA reads as TGTGCCAGCAGCGTCCAGGGATTACAGTCACCCCTCCACTTT. Combining the CDR3 with reference TRBV7-9 and TRBJ1-6 gives the whole variable domain DTGVSQNPRHKITKRGQNVTFRCDPISEHNRLYWYRQTLGQGPEFLTYFQNEAQLEKSRLLSDRFSAERPKGSFSTLEIQRTEQGDSAMYLCASSVQGLQSPLHFGNGTRLTVT.